The entry below gives a single T cell receptor beta chain sequence along with its context. The antigen is not known. Produced via immunoSEQ multiplex PCR; TCRdb's table is partial and in-frame only. The sample has roughly 63,000 clones; about 95% are singletons. CD4+ T cells from unexposed donors were obtained before the COVID-19 pandemic (2011-2018). This entry comes from a study of CD4 T cells in relation to SARS-CoV-2 and coronaviruses. Germline values: CDR1 SGHTA, CDR2 FQGTGA. This CDR3 region has 15 residues. The ends lost 4 bases at V and 3 bases at J; junction bases unmatched: 4. Findings and caveats of the study: About 65% of donors had memory CD4+ clonotypes crossrecognizing SARS-CoV-2 and common cold coronavirus spike. According to naive versus memory sequencing, detected responses are memory recall, not newly primed. Crossreactivity was assessed only for spike protein, not other viral proteins. Crossreactive clones expanded significantly less to SARS-CoV-2 than monoreactive clones.

This clonotype was sampled from a human donor in good health. Sequences were obtained from naive CD4+ T cells from PBMCs. Subset reported: naive CD4+ T cells isolated by negative enrichment. This rearrangement joins TRBV7-3 to TRBJ2-2, with 8 bases lining up with TRBD1. The DNA for the CDR3 is TGTGCCAGCAGCTCAGGACAGGGATACACCGGGGAGCTGTTTTTT. It is translated as CASSSGQGYTGELFF.